The 32 T cell receptor beta chains below were found in one sample sequenced in a study of cytomegalovirus exposure and HLA in healthy donors. The PCR had 60 Vbeta and 13 Jbeta primers. Some clones are missing from TCRdb's copy, which holds only in-frame ones; the method was immunoSEQ multiplex PCR. In the table there are roughly 160,000 clones, approximately 80% of which are singletons. The sample taken for sequencing was PBMCs. Receptors originate from a man in his fifties in good health and CMV-seropositive.

The sample holds a few counts of this clone. The rearrangement uses TRBV15 and TRBJ2-7; 8 nucleotides match TRBD1. The CDR3 runs 16 residues. Per germline, CDR1 LNHNV and CDR2 YYDKDF (reference sequence). The trim removed 0 bases at V and 2 bases at J, leaving 6 bases unmatched. CDR3: CATSRDWTGMAYEQYF. The CDR3 DNA reads TGTGCCACCAGCAGAGATTGGACAGGGATGGCCTACGAGCAGTACTTC.

The rearrangement uses TRBV5-6 and TRBJ2-5; D not resolved. V lost 3 bases and J lost 5, with 8 bases in between. The CDR3 totals 12 residues. Per the germline V gene, CDR1 is SGHDT and CDR2 is YYEEEE. CDR3: CASSYSVETQYF. CDR3 nucleotide sequence: TGTGCCAGCAGCTACTCCGTGGAGACCCAGTACTTC.

CDR3 loop: CASTRTSGGAGEQYF. In DNA form, the CDR3 reads TGTGCCAGCACCAGGACTAGCGGGGGGGCGGGCGAGCAGTACTTC. This chain joins TRBV2 and TRBJ2-7, with 15 positions matching TRBD2. The CDR3 is 15 residues long. Unmatched junction bases numbered 7, after V lost 7 bases and J lost 6 bases. Germline CDR1 reads SNHLY; CDR2 reads FYNNEI.

In its sample, this clone was seen a few times. This chain joins TRBV6-5 and TRBJ1-3; 7 nucleotides align to TRBD1. Trimming cost V 5 bases and J 2 bases; bases outside gene matches: 6. The CDR3 runs to 15 residues. Germline assignment: CDR1 MNHEY and CDR2 SVGAGI. The CDR3 region is CASSPTQGAGNTIYF. The CDR3 DNA reads TGTGCCAGCAGTCCCACTCAGGGGGCTGGAAACACCATATATTTT.

In this sample, this clone turned up once. The chain combines TRBV18 with TRBJ2-5, with D hard to call. Germline V gene data show CDR1 as KGHSH and CDR2 as LQKENI. Trimming cost V 4 bases and J 3 bases, with 9 bases left between them. The CDR3 is 13 amino acids. CDR3 sequence: CASSQNSEETQYF. The CDR3 DNA sequence: TGTGCCAGCTCACAGAACTCGGAAGAGACCCAGTACTTC.

This chain joins TRBV7-2 and TRBJ2-7, with TRBD1 as a possible D gene (6 bases). Germline values: CDR1 SGHTA, CDR2 FQGNSA. CDR3 length: 15 amino acids. V lost 5 bases, J lost 1 base, and 15 bases lay in between. The CDR3 loop is CASSARGAESYEQYF. The CDR3 nucleotides are TGTGCCAGCAGCGCCAGGGGTGCAGAGTCCTACGAGCAGTACTTC.

V usage is TRBV18 and J usage is TRBJ2-2, with D perhaps matching TRBD1 (6 bases). The CDR3 loop spans 13 amino acids. CDR1 and CDR2 (germline): KGHSH, LQKENI. V lost 10 bases, J lost 3 bases, and 12 bases lay in between. The CDR3 region has the DNA TGTGCCACCACACAGGGATACACCGGGGAGCTGTTTTTT. Amino acids: CATTQGYTGELFF.

This chain joins TRBV10-1 and TRBJ1-1, with D possibly being TRBD1 (6 bases). V was clipped by 6 bases and J by 2 bases, with 10 bases between them. The germline V gene encodes CDR1 WNHNN and CDR2 SYGVQD (reference sequence). The CDR3 is made up of 13 amino acids. The CDR3 DNA is TGCGCCAGCAGCAGGGGCCCCAACACTGAAGCTTTCTTT. Translation: CASSRGPNTEAFF.

The V call is TRBV4-3, the J call TRBJ1-6; weak D call: TRBD1 (5 bases). V lost 1 base, J lost 7 bases, and 17 bases lay in between. Germline CDR1 and CDR2: LGHNA and YSLEER. This CDR3 spans 17 amino acids. In nucleotides, the CDR3 is TGCGCCAGCAGCCAAGGCGTTCCCAGGGTGGGGAATTCACCCCTCCACTTT. It encodes CASSQGVPRVGNSPLHF.

This clone has only a few counts. The chain couples TRBV7-9 to TRBJ1-5; 9 positions match TRBD1. CDR1 and CDR2 (germline): SEHNR, FQNEAQ (reference sequence). The CDR3 contains 14 residues. V trimming: 4 bases; J trimming: 7 bases; junction bases outside the gene matches: 5. For the CDR3, the DNA is TGTGCCAGCAGCTCGGGACAGGGTTGGCAGCCCCAGCATTTT. It yields the protein CASSSGQGWQPQHF. The full variable domain, in which reference TRBV7-9 and TRBJ1-5 provide the parts outside the CDR3, is DTGVSQNPRHKITKRGQNVTFRCDPISEHNRLYWYRQTLGQGPEFLTYFQNEAQLEKSRLLSDRFSAERPKGSFSTLEIQRTEQGDSAMYLCASSSGQGWQPQHFGDGTRLSIL.

The genes are TRBV4-2 and TRBJ1-1, with no clear D. There are 17 residues in the CDR3. Germline assignment: CDR1 LGHNA and CDR2 YNFKEQ. The V end was cut by 3 bases, the J end by 2 bases, with 19 bases between. The CDR3 region has the DNA TGTGCCAGCAGCCAGGCATCGCCGGGGTTTCGAAACACTGAAGCTTTCTTT. This encodes CASSQASPGFRNTEAFF.

The chain carries TRBV6-6 and TRBJ2-5, with 10 nucleotides matching TRBD2. The CDR3 is 14 residues long. From germline, CDR1 is MNHNY and CDR2 SVGAGI (reference sequence). V gave up 8 bases and J gave up 5 bases; unmatched junction bases: 8. CDR3 DNA: TGTGCCAGCTTAAGGCTAGCGGGGGCCGAGACCCAGTACTTC. Protein product: CASLRLAGAETQYF.

DNA for the CDR3: TGTGCCAGCAGCCAAGTCGATCCTTCGGGAAACCTGGACAATGAGCAGTTCTTC. Translated: CASSQVDPSGNLDNEQFF. V and J are TRBV14 and TRBJ2-1; tentative D call: TRBD2 (5 bases). Trimming shortened V by 1 base and J by 5 bases, and 21 bases separated the two germline ends. The CDR3 runs 18 residues. From germline, CDR1 is SGHDN and CDR2 FVKESK.

The rearrangement uses TRBV6-5 and TRBJ2-2; tentatively, D is TRBD1 (5 bases). There are 15 residues in the CDR3. Trimming removed 2 bases at V and 6 bases at J, with 13 bases between. Germline assignment: CDR1 MNHEY and CDR2 SVGAGI. The CDR3 region is CASSYRQGVAGELFF. The CDR3 nucleotides read TGTGCCAGCAGTTACAGGCAGGGTGTGGCCGGGGAGCTGTTTTTT.

The gene calls are TRBV6-6 and TRBJ1-3; D is unresolved. The germline V and J ends were trimmed by 9 bases and 1 base, with 10 bases remaining between them. This CDR3 spans 13 amino acids. Germline V gene sequence: CDR1 MNHNY, CDR2 SVGAGI (reference sequence). The CDR3 DNA is TGTGCCAGTGCAGAGGAATCTGGAAACACCATATATTTT. Protein sequence: CASAEESGNTIYF.

The chain carries TRBV6-1 and TRBJ1-2; D not resolved. The germline V and J ends were trimmed by 1 base and 4 bases, with 13 bases remaining between them. The CDR3 consists of 15 residues. Germline V CDR1 and CDR2: MNHNS, SASEGT. The CDR3 region has the DNA TGTGCCAGCAGTGAAGGGACTCAATCCCCCTATGGCTACACCTTC. Encoded protein: CASSEGTQSPYGYTF.

This clone was found a few times. V and J are TRBV4-1 and TRBJ2-2; 9 bases fit TRBD1. The CDR3 length is 14 residues. V lost 4 bases to trimming and J lost 5 bases; unmatched junction nucleotides: 2. Germline V gives CDR1 MGHRA, CDR2 YSYEKL. The CDR3 region is CASSLGQGTGELFF. The DNA for the CDR3 is TGCGCCAGCAGCCTGGGACAGGGAACCGGGGAGCTGTTTTTT.

A note on this clone: One junction end does not reproduce the germline sequence, and a read error may be involved. The chain uses TRBV7-7 and TRBJ2-1; 11 bases agree with TRBD2. The CDR3 contains 15 residues. CDR1 is SSHAT, CDR2 FNYEAQ, per germline (reference sequence). The CDR3 DNA reads TGTGCTAGCAGCCCTAGCGGGGGGCCTACCAATGAGCAGTTCTTC. Residues: CASSPSGGPTNEQFF.

V is TRBV15 and J is TRBJ2-3; 10 bases line up with TRBD1. The J segment lost 7 bases and the V segment lost 0 bases, leaving 4 bases of the junction unmatched. This CDR3 has 15 residues. The germline V gene has CDR1 LNHNV and CDR2 YYDKDF (reference sequence). Here the CDR3 DNA reads TGTGCCACCAGCAGAGATCGGACAGGGGGTCATACGCAGTATTTT. Protein sequence: CATSRDRTGGHTQYF.

This clone was detected only once. The chain carries TRBV10-2 and TRBJ1-4; 10 nucleotides line up with TRBD1. This CDR3 has 17 amino acids. Germline V lookup: CDR1 WSHSY, CDR2 SAAADI. V shed 2 bases and J 10 bases; nucleotides not matched to a gene: 13. The CDR3 region is CASSEESGTGVLGKLFF. DNA for the CDR3: TGCGCCAGCAGTGAGGAGTCGGGGACAGGGGTACTTGGAAAACTGTTTTTT.

V usage is TRBV25-1 and J usage is TRBJ1-5, with a tentative D call TRBD1 (6 bases). V was trimmed by 5 bases and J by 7 bases, leaving 9 bases between them. From germline, CDR1 is MGHDK and CDR2 SYGVNS. CDR3 length equals 12 residues. The CDR3, as DNA: TGTGCCAGCAGTTCAGGGGTGCAGCCCCAGCATTTT. It yields the protein CASSSGVQPQHF.

The chain employs TRBV27 and TRBJ2-1, with TRBD1 matching 8 bases. The V segment lost 4 bases and the J segment 1 base; nucleotides outside the gene matches: 9. From germline, CDR1 is MNHEY and CDR2 SMNVEV (reference sequence). This CDR3 has 17 residues. The CDR3 spells CASSSTWTGKSYNEQFF. DNA of the CDR3: TGTGCCAGCAGTTCGACTTGGACAGGGAAATCCTACAATGAGCAGTTCTTC.

This clone showed up just a few times. The chain has TRBV5-4 and TRBJ2-2, with a possible D match to TRBD2 (5 bases). Germline V gives CDR1 SGHNT, CDR2 YYREEE (reference sequence). The CDR3 sequence is 15 residues long. Trimming removed 4 bases at V and 3 bases at J, with 13 bases between. This chain's CDR3 is CASSPAQLDTGELFF. CDR3 coding DNA: TGTGCCAGCAGCCCGGCGCAACTAGACACCGGGGAGCTGTTTTTT.

The rearrangement uses TRBV11-2 and TRBJ1-2, with D possibly TRBD1 on 6 matching bases. Germline values: CDR1 SGHAT, CDR2 FQNNGV. This CDR3 contains 14 residues. V lost 6 bases to trimming and J lost 8 bases, with 19 bases between them. The CDR3: CASRGAGAIGGYTF. Here the CDR3 DNA reads TGTGCCAGCAGAGGGGCAGGGGCAATAGGCGGCTACACCTTC.

The rearrangement uses TRBV19 and TRBJ1-3; the match to TRBD1 covers 9 bases. Germline CDR1 is LNHDA and CDR2 is SQIVND (reference sequence). Trimming at V came to 11 bases and at J to 8 bases, leaving 7 bases not matched to a gene. This CDR3 has 12 residues. The CDR3 sequence: CASRTGEDTIYF. CDR3 DNA sequence: TGTGCCTCCCGGACAGGGGAAGACACCATATATTTT.

The rearrangement joins TRBV4-1 to TRBJ2-6; perhaps TRBD2 as D (6 bases). Trimming removed 0 bases from V and 2 bases from J, with 8 bases in between. The length of the CDR3 is 16 residues. The V gene's germline CDR1 is MGHRA and CDR2 YSYEKL. The DNA for the CDR3 is TGCGCCAGCAGCCAAGATTGGGGGGCTGGGGCCAACGTCCTGACTTTC. Its translation: CASSQDWGAGANVLTF.

The chain links TRBV7-9 to TRBJ2-7; TRBD2 matches 10 bases. CDR3 length: 16 residues. Trimming at V came to 4 bases and at J to 5 bases, leaving 11 bases not matched to a gene. CDR1 is SEHNR, CDR2 FQNEAQ, per germline (reference sequence). The DNA for the CDR3 is TGTGCCAGCAGCTCCTCCGGGACTAGCGATATGCACGAGCAGTACTTC. Its translation: CASSSSGTSDMHEQYF.

V gene TRBV9 combines with J gene TRBJ2-7, with D unresolved. V gave up 0 bases and J gave up 0 bases, with 7 bases separating them. The germline V gene has CDR1 SGDLS and CDR2 YYNGEE. CDR3 length: 14 amino acids. The CDR3 DNA follows: TGTGCCAGCAGCGTAGCGGCTAGCTCCTACGAGCAGTACTTC. The encoded protein is CASSVAASSYEQYF.

The rearrangement joins TRBV5-1 to TRBJ2-3, with 7 nucleotides matching TRBD2. The CDR3 runs 16 residues. Germline-derived CDR1 and CDR2 are SGHRS and YFSETQ. V lost 0 bases and J lost 2; bases outside the gene matches: 6. CDR3 in DNA: TGCGCCAGCAGCTTGGCCCAGCGGGGCCCCACAGATACGCAGTATTTT. Amino acid sequence: CASSLAQRGPTDTQYF.

This chain joins TRBV6-1 and TRBJ1-6, with D maybe TRBD1 (5 bases). Germline assignment: CDR1 MNHNS and CDR2 SASEGT. The length of the CDR3 is 15 residues. V shed 2 bases and J shed 4 bases, with 9 bases lying between them. The CDR3 DNA is TGTGCCAGCAGTGAAAACCAGGGTTATAATTCACCCCTCCACTTT. It specifies CASSENQGYNSPLHF.

This clone has only a few counts. V usage is TRBV30 and J usage is TRBJ2-5, with D perhaps TRBD2 (7 bases). Germline V gene data show CDR1 as GTSNPN and CDR2 as SVGIG (reference sequence). The V gene lost 2 bases and the J gene lost 4 bases, with 17 bases spanning the gap. The CDR3 contains 15 residues. The CDR3 region has the DNA TGTGCCTGGAGTAAGGCGGGGGCCCCGGGAGAGACCCAGTACTTC. Encoded protein: CAWSKAGAPGETQYF.

The genes are TRBV19 and TRBJ2-7; D might be TRBD1 (6 bases). Germline V gene sequence: CDR1 LNHDA, CDR2 SQIVND (reference sequence). There are 15 residues in the CDR3. Trimming pared 5 bases from V and 2 bases from J, leaving 16 bases between. For the CDR3, the DNA is TGTGCCAGTAGTGTTCATCAGGGGCAGGCCTACGAGCAGTACTTC. Translated: CASSVHQGQAYEQYF.